This T cell receptor (beta chain) was found in a study of identical twins. The CDR3 spans 15 residues. CDR1 and CDR2 (germline): DFQATT, SNEGSKA (reference sequence). V dropped 5 bases and J dropped 2; count of bases not matched to a gene: 4. TCRdb re-derived calls from the 5' RACE reads in MiXCR, one entry per CDR3 protein. The repertoire has some 760,000 distinct CDR3 sequences, 15% to 20% of them found once; the top ten carry less than 15%. The sample also formed part of further work on T cells expressing NK-cell markers.

V usage is TRBV20-1 and J usage is TRBJ2-2, with 11 bases matching TRBD2. The source material was PBMCs. The sequence derives from a woman between 18 and 30 years old in good health. The CDR3 bases are TGCAGTGCTTCTGGGACTAGCGGAAACACCGGGGAGCTGTTTTTT. It specifies CSASGTSGNTGELFF.